The T cell receptor beta chain under discussion was sequenced for a study of blood T cell repertoires in COVID-19. CDR3 size: 13 residues. The germline gives CDR1 KGHSH, CDR2 LQKENI. The V gene lost 6 bases and the J gene lost 5 bases, with 14 bases spanning the gap. This table comes from immunoSEQ multiplex PCR, and its TCRdb copy is limited to in-frame clones, with some not included. The table includes around 200,000 clones, 86% detected once. Sequenced material: peripheral blood. The TCR comes from a woman aged 55-69 years with COVID-19, enrolled during active disease. The rearrangement links TRBV18 to TRBJ2-7; a weak D match, TRBD2 (6 bases). Written as DNA, the CDR3 is TGTGCCAGCTCCCCATCGGGAGTCAACGAGCAGTACTTC. Its protein is CASSPSGVNEQYF. Using reference TRBV18 and TRBJ2-7 for the parts outside the CDR3, the full variable domain is NAGVMQNPRHLVRRRGQEARLRCSPMKGHSHVYWYRQLPEEGLKFMVYLQKENIIDESGMPKERFSAEFPKEGPSILRIQQVVRGDSAAYFCASSPSGVNEQYFGPGTRLTVT.